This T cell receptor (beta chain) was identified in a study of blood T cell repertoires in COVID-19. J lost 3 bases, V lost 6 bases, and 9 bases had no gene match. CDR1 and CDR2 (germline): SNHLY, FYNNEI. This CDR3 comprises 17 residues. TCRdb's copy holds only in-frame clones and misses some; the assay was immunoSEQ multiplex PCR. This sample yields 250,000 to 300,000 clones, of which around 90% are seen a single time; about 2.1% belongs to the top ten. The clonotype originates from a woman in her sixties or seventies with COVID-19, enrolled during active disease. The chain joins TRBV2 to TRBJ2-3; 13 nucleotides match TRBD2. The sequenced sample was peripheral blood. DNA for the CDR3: TGTGCCAGCAGCGCGGGGGGACTAGCGGGGAGAACAGATACGCAGTATTTT. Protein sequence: CASSAGGLAGRTDTQYF.